The clone carrying this T cell receptor beta chain has only a few counts. The antigen is undetermined. V dropped 0 bases and J dropped 4 bases, with 7 bases sitting between them. The CDR3 is 14 amino acids. Germline values: CDR1 SGHNT, CDR2 YENEEA. Per the original data handling: Around 97,000 TCRs per sample was the median, with a range of roughly 23,224 to 750,000. TCRdb called the RACE reads again in MiXCR, with one record for every CDR3 protein. The V and J calls and clone size are TCRdb's, not the authors'. The sample records some 100,000 distinct CDR3 sequences, roughly 10% being singletons. This specimen comes from a study of human T cells and chemical hapten exposure. Study summary: Donors were sensitized with 2% DPC on the upper inner arm.

General observations from the study: Expanded TCRs created a significantly greater count of big CDR3 similarity clusters than controls did.

Time point meaning: patch test 2, 6 weeks after DPC sensitization. As to treatment: therapeutic diphenylcyclopropenone sensitization with weekly scalp DPC. Sequencing was performed on whole blood, taken in connection with sensitization to the hapten diphenylcyclopropenone (DPC). The V and J genes are TRBV11-3 and TRBJ2-1, with no clear D. The TCR was taken from a woman between 40 and 50 years old with alopecia areata. Some clones in this sample may be carry-over from other donors' samples. CDR3 amino acids: CASSLDSGYNEQFF. In DNA form, the CDR3 reads TGTGCCAGCAGCTTAGATTCCGGGTACAATGAGCAGTTCTTC.